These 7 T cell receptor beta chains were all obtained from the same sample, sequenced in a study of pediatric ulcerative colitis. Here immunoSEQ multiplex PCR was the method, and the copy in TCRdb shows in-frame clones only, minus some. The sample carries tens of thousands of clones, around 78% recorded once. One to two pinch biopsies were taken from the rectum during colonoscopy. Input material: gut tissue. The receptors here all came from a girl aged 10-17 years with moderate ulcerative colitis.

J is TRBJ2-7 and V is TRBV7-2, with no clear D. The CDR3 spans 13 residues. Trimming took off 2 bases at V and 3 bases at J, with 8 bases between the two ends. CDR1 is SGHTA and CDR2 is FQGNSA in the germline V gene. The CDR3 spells CASSLSRSYEQYF. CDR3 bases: TGTGCCAGCAGCTTAAGTAGGAGCTACGAGCAGTACTTC.

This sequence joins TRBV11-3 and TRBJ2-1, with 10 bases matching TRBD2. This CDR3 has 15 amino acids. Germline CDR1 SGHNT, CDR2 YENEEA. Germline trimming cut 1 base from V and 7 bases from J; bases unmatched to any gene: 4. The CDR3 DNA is TGTGCCAGCAGCTTAGGTCTAGCGGGAGTTAATGAGCAGTTCTTC. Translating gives CASSLGLAGVNEQFF.

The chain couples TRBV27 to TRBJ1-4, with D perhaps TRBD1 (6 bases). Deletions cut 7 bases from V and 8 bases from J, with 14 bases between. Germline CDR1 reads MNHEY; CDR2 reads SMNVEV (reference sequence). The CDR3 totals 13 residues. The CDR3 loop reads CASTLRGGEKLFF. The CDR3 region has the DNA TGTGCCAGCACCTTAAGGGGGGGAGAAAAACTGTTTTTT.

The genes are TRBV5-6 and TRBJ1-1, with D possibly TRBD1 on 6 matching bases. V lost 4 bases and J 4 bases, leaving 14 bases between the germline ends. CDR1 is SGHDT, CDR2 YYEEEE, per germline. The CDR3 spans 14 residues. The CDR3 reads CASSNTGSGTEAFF. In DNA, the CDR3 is TGTGCCAGCAGCAATACAGGGTCTGGCACTGAAGCTTTCTTT.

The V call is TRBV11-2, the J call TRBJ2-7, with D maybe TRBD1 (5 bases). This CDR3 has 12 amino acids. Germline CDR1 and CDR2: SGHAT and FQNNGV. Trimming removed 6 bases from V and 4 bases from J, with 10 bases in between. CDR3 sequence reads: CASSFTGYEQYF. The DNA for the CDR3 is TGTGCCAGCAGTTTTACAGGTTACGAGCAGTACTTC.

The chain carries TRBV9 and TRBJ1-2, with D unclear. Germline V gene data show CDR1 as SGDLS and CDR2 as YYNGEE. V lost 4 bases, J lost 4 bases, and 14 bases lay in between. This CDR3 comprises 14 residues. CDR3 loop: CASSSGDGVYGYTF. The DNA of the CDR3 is TGTGCCAGCAGCTCCGGTGATGGGGTCTATGGCTACACCTTC. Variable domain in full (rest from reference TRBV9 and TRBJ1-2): DSGVTQTPKHLITATGQRVTLRCSPRSGDLSVYWYQQSLDQGLQFLIQYYNGEERAKGNILERFSAQQFPDLHSELNLSSLELGDSALYFCASSSGDGVYGYTFGSGTRLTVV.

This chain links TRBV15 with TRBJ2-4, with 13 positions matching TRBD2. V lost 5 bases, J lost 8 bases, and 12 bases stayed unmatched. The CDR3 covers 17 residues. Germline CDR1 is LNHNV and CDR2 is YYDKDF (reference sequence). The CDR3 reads CATSPRLAGGVRDIQYF. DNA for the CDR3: TGTGCCACCAGCCCCCGACTAGCGGGAGGTGTAAGGGACATTCAGTACTTC.